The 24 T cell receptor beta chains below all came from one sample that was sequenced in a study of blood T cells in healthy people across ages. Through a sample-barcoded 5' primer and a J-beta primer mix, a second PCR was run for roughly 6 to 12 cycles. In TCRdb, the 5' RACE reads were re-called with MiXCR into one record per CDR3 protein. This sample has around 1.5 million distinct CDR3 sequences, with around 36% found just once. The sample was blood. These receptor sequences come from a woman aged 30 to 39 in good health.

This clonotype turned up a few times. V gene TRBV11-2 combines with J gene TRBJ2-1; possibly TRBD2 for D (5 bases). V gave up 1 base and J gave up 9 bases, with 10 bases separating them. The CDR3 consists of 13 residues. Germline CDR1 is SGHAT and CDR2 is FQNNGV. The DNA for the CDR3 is TGTGCCAGCAGCTTAGGAGGAGGAGTTGAGCAGTTCTTC. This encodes CASSLGGGVEQFF.

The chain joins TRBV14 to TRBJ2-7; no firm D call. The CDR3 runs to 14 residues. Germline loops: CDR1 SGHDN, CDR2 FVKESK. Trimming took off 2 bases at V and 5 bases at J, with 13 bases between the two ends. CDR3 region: CASSQHLGNHEQYF. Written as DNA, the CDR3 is TGTGCCAGCAGCCAACATCTAGGGAACCACGAGCAGTACTTC. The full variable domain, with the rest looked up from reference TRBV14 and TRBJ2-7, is EAGVTQFPSHSVIEKGQTVTLRCDPISGHDNLYWYRRVMGKEIKFLLHFVKESKQDESGMPNNRFLAERTGGTYSTLKVQPAELEDSGVYFCASSQHLGNHEQYFGPGTRLTVT.

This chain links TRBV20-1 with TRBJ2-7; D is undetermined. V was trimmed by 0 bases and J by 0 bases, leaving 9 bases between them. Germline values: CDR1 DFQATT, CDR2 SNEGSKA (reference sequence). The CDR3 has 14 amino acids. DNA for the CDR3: TGCAGTGCTAGAGATACGACGGCCTCCTACGAGCAGTACTTC. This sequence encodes CSARDTTASYEQYF.

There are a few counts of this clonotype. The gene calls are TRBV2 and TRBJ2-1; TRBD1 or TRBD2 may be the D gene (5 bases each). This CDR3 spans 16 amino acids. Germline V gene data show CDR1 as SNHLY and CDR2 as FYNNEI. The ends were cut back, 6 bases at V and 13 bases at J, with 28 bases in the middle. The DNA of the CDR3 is TGTGCCAGCAGCGTACCAGATACGGGGCCCCTCGATGGACAGTTCTTC. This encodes CASSVPDTGPLDGQFF.

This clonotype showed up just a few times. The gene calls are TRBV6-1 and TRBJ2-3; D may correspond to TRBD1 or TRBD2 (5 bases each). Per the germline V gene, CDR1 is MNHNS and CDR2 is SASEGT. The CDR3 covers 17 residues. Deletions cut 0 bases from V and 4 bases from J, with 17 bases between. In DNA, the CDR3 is TGTGCCAGCAGTGAAGCGCATGGGGGAAGGTTTGCAGATACGCAGTATTTT. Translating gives CASSEAHGGRFADTQYF.

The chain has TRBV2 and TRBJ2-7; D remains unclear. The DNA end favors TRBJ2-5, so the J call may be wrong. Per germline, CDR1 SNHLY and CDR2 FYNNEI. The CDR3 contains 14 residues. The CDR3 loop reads CASSESLPQETQYF. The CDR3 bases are TGTGCCAGCAGTGAATCACTTCCCCAAGAGACCCAGTACTTC.

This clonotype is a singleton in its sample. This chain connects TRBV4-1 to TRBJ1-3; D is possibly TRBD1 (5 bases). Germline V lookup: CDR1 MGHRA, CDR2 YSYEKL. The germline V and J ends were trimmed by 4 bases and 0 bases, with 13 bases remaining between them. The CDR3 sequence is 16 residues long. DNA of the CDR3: TGCGCCAGCAGCCGAGCAACAGGCGACTCTGGAAACACCATATATTTT. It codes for CASSRATGDSGNTIYF.

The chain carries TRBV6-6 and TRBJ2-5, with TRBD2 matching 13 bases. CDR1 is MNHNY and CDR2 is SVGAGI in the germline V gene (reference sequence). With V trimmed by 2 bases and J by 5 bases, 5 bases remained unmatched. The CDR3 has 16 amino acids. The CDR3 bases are TGTGCCAGCAGTTACGTAGGACTAGCGGGAGAGGAGACCCAGTACTTC. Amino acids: CASSYVGLAGEETQYF.

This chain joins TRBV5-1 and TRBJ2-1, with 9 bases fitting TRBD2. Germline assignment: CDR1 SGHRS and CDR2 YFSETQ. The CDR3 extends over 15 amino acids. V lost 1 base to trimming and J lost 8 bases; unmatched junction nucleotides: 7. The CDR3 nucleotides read TGCGCCAGCAGCTTGTCGCGGGGGGGGAGGGATGAGCAGTTCTTC. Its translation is CASSLSRGGRDEQFF.

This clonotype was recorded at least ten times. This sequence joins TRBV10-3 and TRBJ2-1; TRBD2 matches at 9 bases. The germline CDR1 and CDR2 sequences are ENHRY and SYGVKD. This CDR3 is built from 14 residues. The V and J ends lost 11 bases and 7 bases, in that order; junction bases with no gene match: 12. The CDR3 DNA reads TGTGCCGTTCAAGGCGGGGGGGCTAGTAATGAGCAGTTCTTC. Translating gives CAVQGGGASNEQFF.

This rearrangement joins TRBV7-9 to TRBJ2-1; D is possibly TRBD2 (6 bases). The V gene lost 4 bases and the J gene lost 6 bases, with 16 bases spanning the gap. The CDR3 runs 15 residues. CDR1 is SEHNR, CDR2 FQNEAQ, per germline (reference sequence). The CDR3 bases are TGTGCCAGCAGCTCACATGGGGGGTCCCCCAATGAGCAGTTCTTC. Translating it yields CASSSHGGSPNEQFF.

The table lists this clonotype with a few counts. For the CDR3, the DNA is TGCGCCAGCAGCTTGGGAGTAGAGGGCTCCTACGAGCAGTACTTC. It translates to CASSLGVEGSYEQYF. The J gene is TRBJ2-7, the V gene TRBV5-1, with D perhaps TRBD2 (5 bases). The CDR3 covers 15 residues. Trimming removed 0 bases at V and 0 bases at J, with 10 bases between. Germline V gene sequence: CDR1 SGHRS, CDR2 YFSETQ.

The CDR3 sequence: CASSEVQAIYEQYF. CDR3 nucleotide sequence: TGTGCCAGCAGTGAAGTACAGGCAATCTACGAGCAGTACTTC. J is TRBJ2-7 and V is TRBV2; weak D call: TRBD1 (5 bases). Germline loops: CDR1 SNHLY, CDR2 FYNNEI. V dropped 1 base and J dropped 3 bases, with 10 bases sitting between them. The CDR3 is 14 residues long. Together with reference TRBV2 and TRBJ2-7, the CDR3 gives the full variable domain: EPEVTQTPSHQVTQMGQEVILRCVPISNHLYFYWYRQILGQKVEFLVSFYNNEISEKSEIFDDQFSVERPDGSNFTLKIRSTKLEDSAMYFCASSEVQAIYEQYFGPGTRLTVT.

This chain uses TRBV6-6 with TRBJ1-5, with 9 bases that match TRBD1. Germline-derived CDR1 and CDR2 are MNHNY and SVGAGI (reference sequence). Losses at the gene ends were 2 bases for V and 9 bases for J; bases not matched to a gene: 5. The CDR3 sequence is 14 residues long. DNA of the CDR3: TGTGCCAGCAGTTACGGGGACAGGGAGGGGCCCCAGCATTTT. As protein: CASSYGDREGPQHF.

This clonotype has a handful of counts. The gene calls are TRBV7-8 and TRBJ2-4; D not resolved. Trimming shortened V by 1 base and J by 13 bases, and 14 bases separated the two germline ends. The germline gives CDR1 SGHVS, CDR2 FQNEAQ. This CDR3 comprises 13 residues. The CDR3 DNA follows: TGTGCCAGCAGCTTAGTTGGGCCCTCGGAACAGTACTTC. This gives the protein CASSLVGPSEQYF.

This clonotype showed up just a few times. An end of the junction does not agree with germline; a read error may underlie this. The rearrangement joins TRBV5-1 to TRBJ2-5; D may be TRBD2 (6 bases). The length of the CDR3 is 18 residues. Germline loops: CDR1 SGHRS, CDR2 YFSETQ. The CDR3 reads CASSLPGRRRTREETQDF. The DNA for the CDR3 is TGCGCCAGCAGCCTCCCCGGTAGGAGACGTACGAGGGAGGAGACCCAGGACTTC.

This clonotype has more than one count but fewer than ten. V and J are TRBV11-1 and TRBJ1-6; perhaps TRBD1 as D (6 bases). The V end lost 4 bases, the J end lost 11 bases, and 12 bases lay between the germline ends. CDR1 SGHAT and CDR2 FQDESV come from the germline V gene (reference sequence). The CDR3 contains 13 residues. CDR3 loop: CASSWRGGAPLHF. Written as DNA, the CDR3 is TGTGCCAGCAGCTGGAGGGGGGGAGCACCCCTCCACTTT.

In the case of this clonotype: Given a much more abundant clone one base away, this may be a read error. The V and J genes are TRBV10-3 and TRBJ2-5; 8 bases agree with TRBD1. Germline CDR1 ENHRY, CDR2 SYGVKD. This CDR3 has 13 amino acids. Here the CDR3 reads CAISGGQEDTQYF. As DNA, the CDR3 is TGTGCCATCAGTGGGGGACAGGAAGACACCCAGTACTTC.

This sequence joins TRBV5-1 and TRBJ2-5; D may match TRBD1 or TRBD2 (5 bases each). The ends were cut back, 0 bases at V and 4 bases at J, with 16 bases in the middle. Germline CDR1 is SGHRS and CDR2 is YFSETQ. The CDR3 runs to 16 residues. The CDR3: CASSLGQGRTRETQYF. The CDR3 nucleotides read TGCGCCAGCAGCTTGGGGCAGGGCCGGACTCGAGAGACCCAGTACTTC.

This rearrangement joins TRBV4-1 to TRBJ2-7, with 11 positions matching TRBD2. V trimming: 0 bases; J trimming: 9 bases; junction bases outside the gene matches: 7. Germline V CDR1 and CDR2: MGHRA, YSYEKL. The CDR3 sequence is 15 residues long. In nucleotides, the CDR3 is TGCGCCAGCAGCCAAGATCTTAGCGGGAGGGCCGTGCAGTACTTC. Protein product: CASSQDLSGRAVQYF.

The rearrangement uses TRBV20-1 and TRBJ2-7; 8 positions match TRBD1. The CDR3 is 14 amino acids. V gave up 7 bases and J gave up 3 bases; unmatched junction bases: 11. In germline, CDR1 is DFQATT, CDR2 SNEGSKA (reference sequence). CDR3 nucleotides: TGCAGTGTTGCCCAGGGACAGGCCTTCTACGAGCAGTACTTC. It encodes CSVAQGQAFYEQYF.

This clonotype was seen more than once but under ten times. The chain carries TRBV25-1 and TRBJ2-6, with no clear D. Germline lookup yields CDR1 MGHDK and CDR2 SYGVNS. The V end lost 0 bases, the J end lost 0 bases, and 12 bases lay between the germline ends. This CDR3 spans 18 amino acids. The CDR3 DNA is TGTGCCAGCAGTGAATATTCCGGGCCACGCTCTGGGGCCAACGTCCTGACTTTC. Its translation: CASSEYSGPRSGANVLTF.

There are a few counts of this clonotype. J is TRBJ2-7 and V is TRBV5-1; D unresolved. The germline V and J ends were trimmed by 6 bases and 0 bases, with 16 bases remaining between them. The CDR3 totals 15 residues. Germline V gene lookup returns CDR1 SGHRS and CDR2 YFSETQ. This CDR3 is CASTLDPSVSYEQYF. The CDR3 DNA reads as TGCGCCAGCACCCTGGATCCTAGTGTCTCCTACGAGCAGTACTTC. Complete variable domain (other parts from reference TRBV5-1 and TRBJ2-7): KAGVTQTPRYLIKTRGQQVTLSCSPISGHRSVSWYQQTPGQGLQFLFEYFSETQRNKGNFPGRFSGRQFSNSRSEMNVSTLELGDSALYLCASTLDPSVSYEQYFGPGTRLTVT.

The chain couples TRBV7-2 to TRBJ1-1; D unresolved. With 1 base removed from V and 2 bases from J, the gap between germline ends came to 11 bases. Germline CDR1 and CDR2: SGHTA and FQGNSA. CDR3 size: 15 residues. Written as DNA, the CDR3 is TGTGCCAGCAGCTTAGTCGCTTTCTCCAACACTGAAGCTTTCTTT. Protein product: CASSLVAFSNTEAFF.